The 14 T cell receptor beta chains below all came from one sample that was sequenced in a study of monozygotic twins with inflammatory bowel disease (dated by TCRdb to 2018 to 2020). The method behind the library was 5' RACE. The reads were generated on an Illumina HiSeq 2500. Each CDR3 protein sequence appears as one entry after TCRdb reprocessed the reads, and no DNA is included. This sample's listing comprises around 380,000 distinct CDR3 sequences. The ten most abundant clones make up under 3% of the sample. Sequencing input: blood. Source of these receptors: a human donor with ulcerative colitis or Crohn's disease, or a healthy co-twin of an affected twin (not recorded which).

This sequence joins TRBV18 and TRBJ1-1. In germline, CDR1 is KGHSH, CDR2 LQKENI. The CDR3 totals 15 residues. The CDR3 spells CASSQGVARNTEAFF. Together with reference TRBV18 and TRBJ1-1, the CDR3 gives the full variable domain: NAGVMQNPRHLVRRRGQEARLRCSPMKGHSHVYWYRQLPEEGLKFMVYLQKENIIDESGMPKERFSAEFPKEGPSILRIQQVVRGDSAAYFCASSQGVARNTEAFFGQGTRLTVV.

V and J are TRBV20-1 and TRBJ1-5; the TCRdb D gene call, TRBD1, has no DNA to confirm it. Germline loops: CDR1 DFQATT, CDR2 SNEGSKA (reference sequence). The length of the CDR3 is 13 residues. CDR3 residues: CSANSGNGQPQHF.

The V and J genes are TRBV3-1 and TRBJ1-2. The CDR3 consists of 13 residues. Germline V CDR1 and CDR2: LGHDT, YNNKEL (reference sequence). CDR3: CASSQTRTDGYTF.

The chain's CDR3 is CSEDLWGEQFF. The chain recombines TRBV29-1 with TRBJ2-1. CDR3 size: 11 residues. Germline V gives CDR1 SQVTM, CDR2 ANQGSEA.

This chain connects TRBV19 to TRBJ2-6. The CDR3 loop spans 16 amino acids. Germline CDR1 is LNHDA and CDR2 is SQIVND (reference sequence). The chain's CDR3 is CASSIVVSSGANVLTF. The full variable domain, completed using reference TRBV19 and TRBJ2-6, is DGGITQSPKYLFRKEGQNVTLSCEQNLNHDAMYWYRQDPGQGLRLIYYSQIVNDFQKGDIAEGYSVSREKKESFPLTVTSAQKNPTAFYLCASSIVVSSGANVLTFGAGSRLTVL.

The chain carries TRBV20-1 and TRBJ2-3; lacking DNA, the TRBD2 call made by TCRdb goes unchecked. The CDR3 is 18 residues long. CDR1 is DFQATT and CDR2 is SNEGSKA in the germline V gene (reference sequence). The CDR3 loop reads CSANLVTSGLWGTDTQYF.

J is TRBJ1-1 and V is TRBV29-1. Germline CDR1 and CDR2: SQVTM and ANQGSEA. This CDR3 has 11 amino acids. CDR3 amino acids: CSAGSNTEAFF.

The chain is built from TRBV25-1 and TRBJ2-1; TCRdb outputs TRBD2, but without DNA this stays unchecked. This CDR3 contains 14 residues. CDR1 MGHDK and CDR2 SYGVNS come from the germline V gene. CDR3 loop: CASTLAGTWHEQFF.

This chain links TRBV12-3 or TRBV12-4 with TRBJ1-4; without DNA, the TCRdb call of TRBD1 cannot be checked. The length of the CDR3 is 15 residues. The CDR3 protein is CASSFGPGQGRELFF.

The chain uses TRBV30 and TRBJ1-4. Per germline, CDR1 GTSNPN and CDR2 SVGIG (reference sequence). The CDR3 contains 14 residues. The CDR3 sequence: CAGTRTATNEKLFF.

The rearrangement uses TRBV9 and TRBJ2-1; lacking DNA, the TRBD1 call made by TCRdb goes unchecked. Looked up from germline, CDR1 is SGDLS and CDR2 is YYNGEE. CDR3 length: 13 amino acids. The CDR3 is CASGGTVLNEQFF.

The chain is built from TRBV19 and TRBJ1-1; TCRdb reports TRBD1, a call that lacks DNA to check it against. Germline CDR1 LNHDA, CDR2 SQIVND (reference sequence). The CDR3 consists of 16 residues. CDR3 protein: CASSTHLTVMNTEAFF.

The chain has TRBV20-1 and TRBJ2-3; TCRdb names TRBD2, which stays unverified in the absence of DNA. Germline loops: CDR1 DFQATT, CDR2 SNEGSKA (reference sequence). The CDR3 is made up of 16 amino acids. The CDR3 reads CSARINSGRNADTQYF.

This sequence joins TRBV5-1 and TRBJ2-1. The germline V gene has CDR1 SGHRS and CDR2 YFSETQ. The CDR3 has 15 residues. CDR3 amino acids: CASSLEVVFTNEQFF.